These 9 T cell receptor beta chains were sequenced from one sample in a study of blood T cells in healthy people across ages. Next came a second PCR, run for about 6 to 11 cycles, which used a sample-barcoded 5' primer along with a J-beta primer mix. TCRdb recomputed calls from the 5' RACE reads with MiXCR, one row per CDR3 protein. The data show about 1.5 million distinct CDR3 sequences, less than 45% seen once. Sequenced material: blood. These receptors originate from a woman in her late teens or twenties in good health.

V and J are TRBV20-1 and TRBJ1-2, with D perhaps matching TRBD1 (5 bases). Deletions cut 1 base from V and 8 bases from J, with 14 bases between. This CDR3 is built from 13 residues. Germline values: CDR1 DFQATT, CDR2 SNEGSKA (reference sequence). Here the CDR3 DNA reads TGCAGTGCTAGAGTTCGGGGGTCAGAAGGCTACACCTTC. Amino acids: CSARVRGSEGYTF.

The chain carries TRBV20-1 and TRBJ2-4; no definite D call. The DNA end is a closer match to TRBJ2-7, so the J assignment may be wrong. Per germline, CDR1 DFQATT and CDR2 SNEGSKA (reference sequence). The CDR3 has 13 residues. In DNA, the CDR3 is TGCAGTGCTAGATCCCCGCACTCCTACGAGCAGTACTTC. Translated, it gives CSARSPHSYEQYF.

The V call is TRBV7-9, the J call TRBJ2-7, with TRBD2 as a possible D gene (7 bases). The CDR3 has 14 residues. The V end lost 5 bases, the J end lost 7 bases, and 18 bases lay between the germline ends. Germline CDR1 and CDR2: SEHNR and FQNEAQ (reference sequence). CDR3 loop: CASSPSGGDNEQYF. CDR3 nucleotide sequence: TGTGCCAGCAGCCCTTCTGGGGGGGACAATGAGCAGTACTTC. Using reference TRBV7-9 and TRBJ2-7 for the parts outside the CDR3, the full variable domain is DTGVSQNPRHKITKRGQNVTFRCDPISEHNRLYWYRQTLGQGPEFLTYFQNEAQLEKSRLLSDRFSAERPKGSFSTLEIQRTEQGDSAMYLCASSPSGGDNEQYFGPGTRLTVT.

The chain carries TRBV6-6 and TRBJ2-5; 7 bases fit TRBD1. CDR1 and CDR2 from the germline V gene are MNHNY and SVGAGI (reference sequence). The CDR3 has 16 amino acids. The V segment lost 1 base and the J segment 2 bases; nucleotides outside the gene matches: 7. The CDR3 DNA sequence: TGTGCCAGCAGTTACTTTCGGGGCAGGGGGCAAGAGACCCAGTACTTC. It specifies CASSYFRGRGQETQYF.

The rearrangement uses TRBV6-1 and TRBJ1-2; maybe TRBD1 (6 bases). V was pared by 2 bases and J by 9 bases, with 13 bases between. The CDR3 is made up of 13 amino acids. Germline V gene sequence: CDR1 MNHNS, CDR2 SASEGT. The CDR3 DNA sequence: TGTGCCAGCAGTGAAAGGCAGGGGATGAGCTACACCTTC. Its translation: CASSERQGMSYTF.

This rearrangement joins TRBV4-3 to TRBJ2-2; 9 bases fit TRBD1. Germline CDR1 is LGHNA and CDR2 is YSLEER. The CDR3 sequence is 17 residues long. V trimming: 0 bases; J trimming: 5 bases; junction bases outside the gene matches: 7. Here the CDR3 reads CASSQDPPGQGTGELFF. Written as DNA, the CDR3 is TGCGCCAGCAGCCAAGATCCCCCGGGACAGGGTACCGGGGAGCTGTTTTTT.

This chain joins TRBV19 and TRBJ1-1; no clear D gene. The CDR3 consists of 14 residues. CDR1 is LNHDA, CDR2 SQIVND, per germline (reference sequence). V shed 1 base and J shed 7 bases, with 13 bases lying between them. This CDR3 is CASSIAQFGGEAFF. Here the CDR3 DNA reads TGTGCCAGTAGTATAGCTCAGTTCGGCGGTGAAGCTTTCTTT.

The genes are TRBV6-2 or TRBV6-3 and TRBJ2-7; perhaps TRBD2 as D (5 bases). This CDR3 spans 16 amino acids. V was trimmed by 5 bases and J by 0 bases, leaving 17 bases between them. Germline V CDR1 and CDR2: MNHEY, SVGEGT. CDR3 coding DNA: TGTGCCAGCAGTCCGCTGGGCGGGTGGAGCTCCTACGAGCAGTACTTC. Residues: CASSPLGGWSSYEQYF.

V and J are TRBV4-1 and TRBJ2-3, with D possibly TRBD1 on 6 matching bases. The CDR3 is 14 residues long. The germline V and J ends were trimmed by 3 bases and 2 bases, with 9 bases remaining between them. The V gene's germline CDR1 is MGHRA and CDR2 YSYEKL. This CDR3 reads CASSHGQFTDTQYF. CDR3 in DNA: TGCGCCAGCAGCCATGGACAGTTCACAGATACGCAGTATTTT.